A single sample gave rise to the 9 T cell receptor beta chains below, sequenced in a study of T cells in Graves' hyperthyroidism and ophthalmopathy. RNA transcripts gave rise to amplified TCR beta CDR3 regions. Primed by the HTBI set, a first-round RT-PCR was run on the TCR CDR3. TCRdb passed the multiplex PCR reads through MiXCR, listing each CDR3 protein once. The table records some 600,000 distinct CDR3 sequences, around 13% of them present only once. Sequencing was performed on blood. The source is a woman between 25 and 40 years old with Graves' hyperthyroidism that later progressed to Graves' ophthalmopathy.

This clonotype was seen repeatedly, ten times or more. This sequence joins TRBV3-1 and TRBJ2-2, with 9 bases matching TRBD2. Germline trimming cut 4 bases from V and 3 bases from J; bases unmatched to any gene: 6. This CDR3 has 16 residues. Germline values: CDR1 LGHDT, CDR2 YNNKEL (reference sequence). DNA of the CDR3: TGTGCCAGCAGCCTAGGTGCGGGAGGGCACACCGGGGAGCTGTTTTTT. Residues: CASSLGAGGHTGELFF.

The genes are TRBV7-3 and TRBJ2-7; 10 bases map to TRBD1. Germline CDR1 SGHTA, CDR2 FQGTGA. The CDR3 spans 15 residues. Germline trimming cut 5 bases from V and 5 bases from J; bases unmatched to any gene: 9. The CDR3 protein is CASSQPGTGDNEQYF. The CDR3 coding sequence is TGTGCCAGCAGCCAACCCGGGACAGGGGACAACGAGCAGTACTTC.

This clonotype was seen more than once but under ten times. The CDR3 loop reads CATTGGTGTDTQYF. Here the CDR3 DNA reads TGTGCCACAACAGGCGGAACCGGCACAGATACGCAGTATTTT. This chain joins TRBV24-1 and TRBJ2-3; a possible D gene is TRBD1 (5 bases). Germline CDR1 reads KGHDR; CDR2 reads SFDVKD. The CDR3 has 14 amino acids. V was cut by 10 bases and J by 1 base, with 14 bases left in between.

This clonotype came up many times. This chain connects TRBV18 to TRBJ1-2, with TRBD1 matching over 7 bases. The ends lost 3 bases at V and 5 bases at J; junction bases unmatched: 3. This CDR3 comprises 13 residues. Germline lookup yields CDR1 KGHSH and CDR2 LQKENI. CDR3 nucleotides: TGTGCCAGCTCACCGACAGGGAGATATGGCTACACCTTC. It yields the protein CASSPTGRYGYTF.

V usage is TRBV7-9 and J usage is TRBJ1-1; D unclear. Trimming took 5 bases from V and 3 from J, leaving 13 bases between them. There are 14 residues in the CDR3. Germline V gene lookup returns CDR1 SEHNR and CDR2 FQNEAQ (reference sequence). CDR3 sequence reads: CASSPAKRDTEAFF. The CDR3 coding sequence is TGTGCCAGCAGCCCCGCCAAGAGGGACACTGAAGCTTTCTTT.

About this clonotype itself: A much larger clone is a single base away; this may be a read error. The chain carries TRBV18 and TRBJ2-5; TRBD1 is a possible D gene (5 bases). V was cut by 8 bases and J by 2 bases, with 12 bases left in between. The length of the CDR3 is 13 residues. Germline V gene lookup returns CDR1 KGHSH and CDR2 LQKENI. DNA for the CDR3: TGTGCCAGCCCTCTCAGGGAACAAGAGACCCAGTACTTC. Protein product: CASPLREQETQYF.

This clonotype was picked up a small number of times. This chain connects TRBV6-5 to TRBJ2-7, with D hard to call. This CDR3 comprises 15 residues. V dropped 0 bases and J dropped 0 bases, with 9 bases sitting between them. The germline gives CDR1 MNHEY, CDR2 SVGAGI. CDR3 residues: CASSYSWTDSYEQYF. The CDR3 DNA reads TGTGCCAGCAGTTACTCGTGGACCGACTCCTACGAGCAGTACTTC.

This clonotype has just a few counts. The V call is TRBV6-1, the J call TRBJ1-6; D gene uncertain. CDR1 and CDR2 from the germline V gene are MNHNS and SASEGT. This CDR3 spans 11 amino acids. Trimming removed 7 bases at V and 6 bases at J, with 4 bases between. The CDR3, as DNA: TGTGCCAGCACCCTTAATTCACCCCTCCACTTT. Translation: CASTLNSPLHF.

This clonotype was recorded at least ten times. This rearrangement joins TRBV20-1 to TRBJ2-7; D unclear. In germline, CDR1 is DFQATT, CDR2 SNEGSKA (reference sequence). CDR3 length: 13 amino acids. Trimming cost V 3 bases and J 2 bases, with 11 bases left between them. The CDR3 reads CSASGRLTYEQYF. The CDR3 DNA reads TGCAGTGCTAGCGGGCGGCTAACCTACGAGCAGTACTTC.